The 23 T cell receptor beta chains reported below all come from one sample, sequenced in a study of cytomegalovirus exposure and HLA in healthy donors. A multiplex PCR was run with 60 Vbeta primers and 13 Jbeta primers. Here immunoSEQ multiplex PCR was the method, and the copy in TCRdb shows in-frame clones only, minus some. The specimen's table records more than 95,000 clones. Material: PBMCs. The source of these receptors is a man between 35 and 55 years old in good health and CMV-seronegative.

V gene TRBV6-5 combines with J gene TRBJ2-7; the match to TRBD2 covers 8 bases. CDR1 MNHEY and CDR2 SVGAGI come from the germline V gene. V was clipped by 2 bases and J by 6 bases; unmatched bases: 9. The CDR3 loop spans 15 amino acids. DNA for the CDR3: TGTGCCAGCAGTTACGAGGGACTAGGGTCCGGCGAGCAGTACTTC. Its protein is CASSYEGLGSGEQYF.

V and J are TRBV28 and TRBJ1-3, with D unresolved. Germline CDR1 MDHEN, CDR2 SYDVKM. V was pared by 3 bases and J by 4 bases, with 13 bases between. CDR3 length: 15 residues. The CDR3 protein is CASSFAPRLGNTIYF. The CDR3 DNA is TGTGCCAGCAGTTTTGCCCCCAGGCTGGGAAACACCATATATTTT.

The chain employs TRBV30 and TRBJ2-4; TRBD1 aligns across 7 bases. From germline, CDR1 is GTSNPN and CDR2 SVGIG (reference sequence). This CDR3 contains 12 residues. The V segment lost 7 bases and the J segment 8 bases; nucleotides outside the gene matches: 8. The CDR3 sequence is CASDRAEDIQYF. The CDR3 DNA follows: TGTGCCTCAGACAGGGCCGAGGACATTCAGTACTTC. Supplemented by reference TRBV30 and TRBJ2-4, the full variable domain reads SQTIHQWPATLVQPVGSPLSLECTVEGTSNPNLYWYRQAAGRGLQLLFYSVGIGQISSEVPQNLSASRPQDRQFILSSKKLLLSDSGFYLCASDRAEDIQYFGAGTRLSVL.

This chain uses TRBV9 with TRBJ1-2; no reliable D call. Germline values: CDR1 SGDLS, CDR2 YYNGEE. The CDR3 is 15 residues long. V was shortened by 0 bases and J by 0 bases, with 9 bases between the two germline ends. The CDR3 region is CASSVGGTSNYGYTF. The CDR3 DNA reads TGTGCCAGCAGCGTAGGAGGCACCTCTAACTATGGCTACACCTTC. Using reference TRBV9 and TRBJ1-2 for the parts outside the CDR3, the full variable domain is DSGVTQTPKHLITATGQRVTLRCSPRSGDLSVYWYQQSLDQGLQFLIQYYNGEERAKGNILERFSAQQFPDLHSELNLSSLELGDSALYFCASSVGGTSNYGYTFGSGTRLTVV.

This sequence joins TRBV5-1 and TRBJ2-7; 12 nucleotides align to TRBD2. Germline V lookup: CDR1 SGHRS, CDR2 YFSETQ. The length of the CDR3 is 16 residues. The V and J ends lost 3 bases and 5 bases, in that order; junction bases with no gene match: 9. The CDR3 spells CASSWRLAGGQDEQYF. CDR3 coding DNA: TGCGCCAGCAGCTGGCGCCTAGCGGGAGGGCAGGACGAGCAGTACTTC.

The CDR3 here is CASSLAVQGLKETQYF. The CDR3, as DNA: TGTGCCAGCAGCTTAGCTGTACAGGGGCTGAAGGAGACCCAGTACTTC. This chain joins TRBV7-6 and TRBJ2-5, with 7 bases aligning to TRBD1. V shed 0 bases and J 5 bases; nucleotides not matched to a gene: 9. This CDR3 has 16 amino acids. Germline values: CDR1 SGHVS, CDR2 FNYEAQ.

The chain uses TRBV7-2 and TRBJ2-7; 9 nucleotides align to TRBD1. Per the germline V gene, CDR1 is SGHTA and CDR2 is FQGNSA. V gave up 1 base and J gave up 4 bases; unmatched junction bases: 8. The CDR3 sequence is 16 residues long. In nucleotides, the CDR3 is TGTGCCAGCAGCTTAGAAGGGACAGGGTCATATTACGAGCAGTACTTC. As protein: CASSLEGTGSYYEQYF.

V gene TRBV15 combines with J gene TRBJ1-1, with 8 nucleotides matching TRBD1. Germline lookup yields CDR1 LNHNV and CDR2 YYDKDF (reference sequence). This CDR3 region has 16 residues. J gave up 0 bases and V 1 base, and 4 bases lay outside the gene matches. The CDR3 spells CATSRGRGQMNTEAFF. Written as DNA, the CDR3 is TGTGCCACCAGCAGAGGCAGGGGGCAGATGAACACTGAAGCTTTCTTT.

The chain joins TRBV7-8 to TRBJ1-1, with TRBD1 matching over 7 bases. V was pared by 10 bases and J by 1 base, with 9 bases of the junction left unmatched. This CDR3 contains 14 residues. Germline CDR1 is SGHVS and CDR2 is FQNEAQ. DNA of the CDR3: TGTGCCACAACTAGGGGGCCCAAGAACACTGAAGCTTTCTTT. It encodes CATTRGPKNTEAFF.

V and J are TRBV28 and TRBJ1-6, with 9 bases fitting TRBD1. The CDR3 is 16 amino acids. Looked up from germline, CDR1 is MDHEN and CDR2 is SYDVKM. V lost 6 bases and J lost 10; bases outside the gene matches: 13. The chain's CDR3 is CASSHQPGQGDSPLHF. CDR3 sequence (DNA): TGTGCCAGCAGCCATCAACCGGGACAGGGCGACTCACCCCTCCACTTT.

The chain is built from TRBV6-4 and TRBJ2-1; 9 bases align to TRBD2. In germline, CDR1 is MRHNA, CDR2 SNTAGT. This CDR3 contains 14 residues. The trim removed 6 bases at V and 6 bases at J, leaving 6 bases unmatched. CDR3 bases: TGTGCCAGCAGATCCACTAGCGGGCCCAATGAGCAGTTCTTC. Protein sequence: CASRSTSGPNEQFF.

This chain links TRBV7-6 with TRBJ2-3; 11 nucleotides match TRBD2. CDR3 length equals 16 residues. Germline CDR1 reads SGHVS; CDR2 reads FNYEAQ. Unmatched junction bases numbered 6, after V lost 1 base and J lost 6 bases. The CDR3 DNA reads TGTGCCAGCAGCTTAGAACTAGCGGGGGCTGGGGATACGCAGTATTTT. This sequence encodes CASSLELAGAGDTQYF.

The gene calls are TRBV5-1 and TRBJ2-1; TRBD2 aligns across 7 bases. The germline V gene encodes CDR1 SGHRS and CDR2 YFSETQ. V dropped 2 bases and J dropped 0; count of bases not matched to a gene: 2. The CDR3 contains 15 residues. The CDR3 sequence is CASSLAGSSYNEQFF. CDR3 bases: TGCGCCAGCAGCTTAGCGGGGAGCTCCTACAATGAGCAGTTCTTC.

The CDR3 DNA reads as TGCAGTGCCATGGAGGGCCAGCCCCAGCATTTT. Its protein product is CSAMEGQPQHF. The chain combines TRBV20-1 with TRBJ1-5, with D hard to call. This CDR3 spans 11 amino acids. Trimming left V 6 bases short and J 7 bases short, with 10 bases between. Per the germline V gene, CDR1 is DFQATT and CDR2 is SNEGSKA (reference sequence).

The V call is TRBV2, the J call TRBJ1-1, with D hard to call. CDR3 length: 14 residues. The V end lost 7 bases, the J end lost 0 bases, and 12 bases lay between the germline ends. Germline CDR1 is SNHLY and CDR2 is FYNNEI. The CDR3 spells CASKAAVMNTEAFF. The CDR3 coding sequence is TGTGCCAGCAAGGCGGCAGTTATGAACACTGAAGCTTTCTTT.

The rearrangement joins TRBV6-1 to TRBJ2-7, with D maybe TRBD1 (6 bases). CDR3 length: 13 amino acids. Looked up from germline, CDR1 is MNHNS and CDR2 is SASEGT. Trimming pared 5 bases from V and 2 bases from J, leaving 10 bases between. CDR3 in amino acids: CASSTGNAYEQYF. The CDR3, as DNA: TGTGCCAGCAGTACAGGGAACGCCTACGAGCAGTACTTC.

The chain joins TRBV5-1 to TRBJ1-4, with 9 bases lining up with TRBD1. The length of the CDR3 is 15 residues. Trimming took 3 bases from V and 6 from J; bases not matched to a gene: 6. The germline V gene has CDR1 SGHRS and CDR2 YFSETQ. The CDR3 coding sequence is TGCGCCAGCAGCTCCCATGGGGACAGGGATGAAAAACTGTTTTTT. Translating gives CASSSHGDRDEKLFF.

V is TRBV9 and J is TRBJ1-3, with 8 bases aligning to TRBD1. The CDR3 runs 17 residues. Germline loops: CDR1 SGDLS, CDR2 YYNGEE. Losses at the gene ends were 2 bases for V and 4 bases for J; bases not matched to a gene: 11. Here the CDR3 reads CASSVARGQGEGNTIYF. The CDR3 nucleotides read TGTGCCAGCAGCGTCGCTAGAGGACAGGGAGAAGGAAACACCATATATTTT.

The chain uses TRBV5-1 and TRBJ2-7; the D gene is possibly TRBD2 (6 bases). The CDR3 has 16 amino acids. Germline CDR1 reads SGHRS; CDR2 reads YFSETQ. Trimming cost V 0 bases and J 1 base, with 14 bases left between them. CDR3 coding DNA: TGCGCCAGCAGCTTGGAGGCCGGGAGCAGGTCCTACGAGCAGTACTTC. Protein sequence: CASSLEAGSRSYEQYF.

The chain employs TRBV10-2 and TRBJ2-2, with 10 bases aligning to TRBD2. This CDR3 is 18 amino acids long. Germline V gene data show CDR1 as WSHSY and CDR2 as SAAADI. J lost 0 bases, V lost 4 bases, and 8 bases had no gene match. The CDR3 here is CASSGTLAGGSNTGELFF. Here the CDR3 DNA reads TGCGCCAGCAGTGGCACTTTAGCGGGGGGCTCGAACACCGGGGAGCTGTTTTTT.

The rearrangement links TRBV28 to TRBJ1-6; the D is unclear. This CDR3 has 13 amino acids. V dropped 6 bases and J dropped 8 bases, with 11 bases sitting between them. Germline assignment: CDR1 MDHEN and CDR2 SYDVKM. The CDR3 nucleotides read TGTGCCAGCAGGCGGGCTCGTGATTCACCCCTCCACTTT. It translates to CASRRARDSPLHF.

V is TRBV30 and J is TRBJ1-2, with D tentatively TRBD1 (5 bases). This CDR3 spans 15 amino acids. Trimming took off 0 bases at V and 5 bases at J, with 16 bases between the two ends. Germline CDR1 GTSNPN, CDR2 SVGIG (reference sequence). This CDR3 reads CAWSVQQGMRYGYTF. CDR3 coding DNA: TGTGCCTGGAGTGTACAGCAGGGAATGAGATATGGCTACACCTTC.

The chain combines TRBV7-2 with TRBJ2-1, with unresolved D. Germline lookup yields CDR1 SGHTA and CDR2 FQGNSA. This CDR3 is built from 12 residues. Trimming took off 0 bases at V and 9 bases at J, with 6 bases between the two ends. The CDR3: CASSLAFSEQFF. The DNA for the CDR3 is TGTGCCAGCAGCTTAGCCTTCTCTGAGCAGTTCTTC.